This TCR beta chain is drawn from a study of blood T cell repertoires in COVID-19. Study in general: COVID-19 samples from acute and convalescent phases originated in the United States, Italy and Spain. The cDNA or gDNA used as material had been derived from T cells, B-cell-depleted T cells, or PBMCs.

Authors' methods: Reference gene primer amplification gave estimated nucleated cell counts. Sequencing was performed with immunoSEQ multiplex PCR; in TCRdb, only in-frame clones are kept and a portion is missing. Clone size and the V and J calls come from that table; the DNA yielded D and trimming. The table records some 350,000 clones, under 95% of them present only once. V gave up 8 bases and J gave up 4 bases, with 3 bases separating them. Germline CDR1 reads LGHDT; CDR2 reads YNNKEL (reference sequence). The CDR3 extends over 11 amino acids. Sequencing was performed on peripheral blood. The clonotype comes from a woman younger than 35 who had recovered from COVID-19. The chain links TRBV3-1 (or the pseudogene TRBV3-2) to TRBJ2-6; D gene uncertain. CDR3 sequence: CASQGANVLTF. The CDR3 DNA reads as TGTGCCAGCCAGGGGGCCAACGTCCTGACTTTC.